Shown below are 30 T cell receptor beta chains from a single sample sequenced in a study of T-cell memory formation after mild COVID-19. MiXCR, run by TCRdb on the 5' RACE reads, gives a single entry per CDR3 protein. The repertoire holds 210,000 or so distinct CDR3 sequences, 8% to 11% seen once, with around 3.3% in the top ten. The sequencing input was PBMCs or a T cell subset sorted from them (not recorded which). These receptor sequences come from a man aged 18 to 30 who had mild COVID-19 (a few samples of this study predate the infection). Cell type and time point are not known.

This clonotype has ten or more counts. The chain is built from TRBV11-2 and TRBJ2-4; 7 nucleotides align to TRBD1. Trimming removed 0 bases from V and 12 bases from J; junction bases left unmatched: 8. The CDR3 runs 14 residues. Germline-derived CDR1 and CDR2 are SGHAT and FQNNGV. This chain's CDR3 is CASSLDGTATPQYF. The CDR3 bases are TGTGCCAGCAGCTTAGACGGGACAGCGACCCCTCAGTACTTC.

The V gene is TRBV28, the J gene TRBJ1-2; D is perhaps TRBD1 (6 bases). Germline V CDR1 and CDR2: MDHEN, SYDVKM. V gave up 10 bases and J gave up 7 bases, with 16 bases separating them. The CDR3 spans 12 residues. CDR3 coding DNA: TGTGCCACCGCCGGGGGCGGTGGTGGCTACACCTTC. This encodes CATAGGGGGYTF.

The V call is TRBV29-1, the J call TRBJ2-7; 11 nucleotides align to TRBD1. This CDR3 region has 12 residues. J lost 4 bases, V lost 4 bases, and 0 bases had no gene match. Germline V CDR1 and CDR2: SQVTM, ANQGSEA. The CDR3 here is CSVGDRGYEQYF. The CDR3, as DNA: TGCAGCGTTGGGGACAGGGGGTACGAGCAGTACTTC.

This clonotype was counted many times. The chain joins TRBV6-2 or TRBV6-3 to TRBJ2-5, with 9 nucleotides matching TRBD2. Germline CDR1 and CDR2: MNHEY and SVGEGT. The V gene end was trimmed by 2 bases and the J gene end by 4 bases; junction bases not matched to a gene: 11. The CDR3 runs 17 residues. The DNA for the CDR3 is TGTGCCAGCAGTTACGACGGTAGCGGGGGTTGGGCAGAGACCCAGTACTTC. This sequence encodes CASSYDGSGGWAETQYF.

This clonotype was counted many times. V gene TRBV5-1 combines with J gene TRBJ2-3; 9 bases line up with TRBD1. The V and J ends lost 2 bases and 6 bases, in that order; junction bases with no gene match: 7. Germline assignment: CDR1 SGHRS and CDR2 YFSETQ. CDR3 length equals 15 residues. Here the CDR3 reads CASSLPGQGRDTQYF. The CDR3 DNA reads TGCGCCAGCAGCTTACCCGGACAGGGGAGGGATACGCAGTATTTT.

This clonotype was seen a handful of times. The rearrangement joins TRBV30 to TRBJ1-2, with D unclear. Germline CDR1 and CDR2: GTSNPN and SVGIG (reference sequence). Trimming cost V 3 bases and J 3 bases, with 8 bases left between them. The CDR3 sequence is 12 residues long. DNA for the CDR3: TGTGCCTGGAGATCCGGGGACTATGGCTACACCTTC. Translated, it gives CAWRSGDYGYTF.

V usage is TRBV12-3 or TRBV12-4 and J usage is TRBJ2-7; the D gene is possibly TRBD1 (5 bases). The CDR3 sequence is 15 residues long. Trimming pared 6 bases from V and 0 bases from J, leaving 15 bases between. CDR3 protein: CASSPQGTYSYEQYF. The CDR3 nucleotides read TGTGCCAGCAGCCCCCAGGGCACTTACTCCTACGAGCAGTACTTC.

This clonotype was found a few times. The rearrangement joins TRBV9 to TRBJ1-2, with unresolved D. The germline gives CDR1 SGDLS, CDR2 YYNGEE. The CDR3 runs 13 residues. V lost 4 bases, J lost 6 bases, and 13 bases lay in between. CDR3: CASSTPQSDGYTF. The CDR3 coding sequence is TGTGCCAGCAGCACCCCTCAGAGTGATGGCTACACCTTC.

The CDR3 protein is CASSPYREGGTEAFF. For the CDR3, the DNA is TGTGCCAGCTCACCGTACAGGGAGGGAGGGACTGAAGCTTTCTTT. The J gene is TRBJ1-1, the V gene TRBV18, with D tentatively TRBD1 (6 bases). Germline V lookup: CDR1 KGHSH, CDR2 LQKENI. This CDR3 is built from 15 residues. V was trimmed by 3 bases and J by 5 bases, leaving 16 bases between them.

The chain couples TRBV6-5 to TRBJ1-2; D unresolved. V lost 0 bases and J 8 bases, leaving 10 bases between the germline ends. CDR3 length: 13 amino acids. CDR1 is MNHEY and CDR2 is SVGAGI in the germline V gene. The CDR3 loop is CASSYSKREGYTF. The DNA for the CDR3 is TGTGCCAGCAGTTACTCAAAGAGAGAGGGCTACACCTTC.

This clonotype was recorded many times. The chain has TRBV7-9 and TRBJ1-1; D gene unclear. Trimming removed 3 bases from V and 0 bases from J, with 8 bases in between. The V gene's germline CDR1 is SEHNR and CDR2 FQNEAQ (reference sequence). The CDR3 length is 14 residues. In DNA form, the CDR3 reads TGTGCCAGCAGCTTTTGGGCCTTGAACACTGAAGCTTTCTTT. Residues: CASSFWALNTEAFF. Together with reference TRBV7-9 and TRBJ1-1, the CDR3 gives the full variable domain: DTGVSQNPRHKITKRGQNVTFRCDPISEHNRLYWYRQTLGQGPEFLTYFQNEAQLEKSRLLSDRFSAERPKGSFSTLEIQRTEQGDSAMYLCASSFWALNTEAFFGQGTRLTVV.

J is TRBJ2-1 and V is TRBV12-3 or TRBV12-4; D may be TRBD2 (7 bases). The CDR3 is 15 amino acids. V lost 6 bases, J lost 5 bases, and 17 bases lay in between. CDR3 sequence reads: CASRMEGGPHNEQFF. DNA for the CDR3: TGTGCCAGCAGGATGGAGGGGGGGCCCCACAATGAGCAGTTCTTC.

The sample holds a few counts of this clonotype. Written as DNA, the CDR3 is TGTGCCAGCAGTGAAATGGAATCACCCCTCCACTTT. It yields the protein CASSEMESPLHF. The chain joins TRBV6-1 to TRBJ1-6; D ambiguous. Trimming left V 2 bases short and J 10 bases short, with 6 bases between. Germline assignment: CDR1 MNHNS and CDR2 SASEGT. The CDR3 has 12 amino acids.

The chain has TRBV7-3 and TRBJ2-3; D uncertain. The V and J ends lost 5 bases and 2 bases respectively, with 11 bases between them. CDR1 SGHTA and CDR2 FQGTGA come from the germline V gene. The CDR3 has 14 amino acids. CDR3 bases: TGTGCCAGCAGCCCCGGACCAGCCACAGATACGCAGTATTTT. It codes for CASSPGPATDTQYF.

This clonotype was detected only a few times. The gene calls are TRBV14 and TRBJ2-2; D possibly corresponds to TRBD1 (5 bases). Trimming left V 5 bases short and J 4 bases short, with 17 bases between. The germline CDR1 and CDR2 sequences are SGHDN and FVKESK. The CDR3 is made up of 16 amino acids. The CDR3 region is CASSFRQTSFTGELFF. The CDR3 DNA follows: TGTGCCAGCAGCTTCCGACAGACCAGCTTCACCGGGGAGCTGTTTTTT.

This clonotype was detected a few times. The CDR3 DNA is TGTGCCAGCAGCTTCCCTCCCCGGGCAGCCGATAACTATGGCTACACCTTC. Translation: CASSFPPRAADNYGYTF. The V and J genes are TRBV11-2 and TRBJ1-2; D call uncertain. The V gene's germline CDR1 is SGHAT and CDR2 FQNNGV. The CDR3 covers 17 residues. The V gene lost 3 bases and the J gene lost 1 base, with 18 bases spanning the gap.

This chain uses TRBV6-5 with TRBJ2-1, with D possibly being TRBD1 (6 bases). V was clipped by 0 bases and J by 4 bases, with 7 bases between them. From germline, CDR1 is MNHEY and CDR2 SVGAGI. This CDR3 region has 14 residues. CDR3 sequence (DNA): TGTGCCAGCAGTTACTCGGACAGATACAATGAGCAGTTCTTC. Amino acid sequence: CASSYSDRYNEQFF.

CDR3 residues: CASSPRLAGGPHEQFF. The CDR3 DNA reads TGTGCCAGCAGCCCCAGACTAGCGGGGGGGCCACATGAGCAGTTCTTC. The chain couples TRBV7-7 to TRBJ2-1; TRBD2 matches at 14 bases. CDR3 length equals 16 residues. The J segment lost 8 bases and the V segment lost 5 bases, leaving 8 bases of the junction unmatched. CDR1 and CDR2 (germline): SSHAT, FNYEAQ (reference sequence).

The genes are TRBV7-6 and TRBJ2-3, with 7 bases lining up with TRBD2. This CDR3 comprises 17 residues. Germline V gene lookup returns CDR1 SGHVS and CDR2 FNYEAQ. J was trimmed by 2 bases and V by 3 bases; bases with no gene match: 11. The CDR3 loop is CASSFSAVAGVTDTQYF. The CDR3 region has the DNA TGTGCCAGCAGCTTTAGTGCCGTCGCGGGGGTCACAGATACGCAGTATTTT.

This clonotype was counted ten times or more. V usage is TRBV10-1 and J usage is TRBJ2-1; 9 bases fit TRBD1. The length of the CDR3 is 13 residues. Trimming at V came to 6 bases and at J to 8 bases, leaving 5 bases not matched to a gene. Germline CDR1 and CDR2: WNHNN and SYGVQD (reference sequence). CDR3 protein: CASRGQGDHEQFF. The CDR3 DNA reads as TGCGCCAGCAGGGGACAGGGTGACCATGAGCAGTTCTTC.

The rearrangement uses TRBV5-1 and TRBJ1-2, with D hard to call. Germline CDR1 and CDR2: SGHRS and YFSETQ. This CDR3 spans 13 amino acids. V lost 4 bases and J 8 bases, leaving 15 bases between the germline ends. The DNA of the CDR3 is TGCGCCAGCAGCGCCTGGATTTACGGAGGCTACACCTTC. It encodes CASSAWIYGGYTF.

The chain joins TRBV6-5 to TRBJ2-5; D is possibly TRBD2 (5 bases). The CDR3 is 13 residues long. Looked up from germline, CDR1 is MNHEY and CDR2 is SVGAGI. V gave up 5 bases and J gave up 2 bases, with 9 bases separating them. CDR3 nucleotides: TGTGCCAGCAGTCGAGGGAAACAAGAGACCCAGTACTTC. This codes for CASSRGKQETQYF.

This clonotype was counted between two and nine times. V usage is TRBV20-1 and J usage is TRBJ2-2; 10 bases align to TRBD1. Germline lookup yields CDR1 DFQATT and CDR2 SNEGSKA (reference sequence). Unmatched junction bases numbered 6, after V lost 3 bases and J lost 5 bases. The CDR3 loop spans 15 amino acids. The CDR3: CSARLTGGGTGELFF. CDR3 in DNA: TGCAGTGCTAGGTTGACAGGGGGCGGGACCGGGGAGCTGTTTTTT.

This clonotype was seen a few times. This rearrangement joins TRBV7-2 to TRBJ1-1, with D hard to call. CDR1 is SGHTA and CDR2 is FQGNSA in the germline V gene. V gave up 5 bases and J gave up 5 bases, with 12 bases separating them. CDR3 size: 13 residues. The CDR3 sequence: CASSPNYLTEAFF. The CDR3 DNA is TGTGCCAGCAGCCCAAATTATTTGACTGAAGCTTTCTTT.

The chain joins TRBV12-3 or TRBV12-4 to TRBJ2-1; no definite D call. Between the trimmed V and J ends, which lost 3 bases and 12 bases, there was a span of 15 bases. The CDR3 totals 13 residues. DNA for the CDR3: TGTGCCAGCAGTTTTTCGGCGTTGTACAGGCAGTTCTTC. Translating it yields CASSFSALYRQFF.

CDR3 sequence: CASSQWAGEETQYF. CDR3 DNA: TGTGCCAGCAGCCAATGGGCGGGGGAAGAGACCCAGTACTTC. The chain links TRBV4-2 to TRBJ2-5, with TRBD2 matching 7 bases. The CDR3 contains 14 residues. Germline-derived CDR1 and CDR2 are LGHNA and YNFKEQ. V shed 2 bases, J shed 3 bases, and the junction held 3 bases outside the gene matches.

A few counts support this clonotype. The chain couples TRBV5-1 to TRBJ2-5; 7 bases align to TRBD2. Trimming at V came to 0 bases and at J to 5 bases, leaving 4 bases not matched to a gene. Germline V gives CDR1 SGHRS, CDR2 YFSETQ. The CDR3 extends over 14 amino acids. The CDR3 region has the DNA TGCGCCAGCAGCTTGGTTACAGCGGGGGAGACCCAGTACTTC. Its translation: CASSLVTAGETQYF.

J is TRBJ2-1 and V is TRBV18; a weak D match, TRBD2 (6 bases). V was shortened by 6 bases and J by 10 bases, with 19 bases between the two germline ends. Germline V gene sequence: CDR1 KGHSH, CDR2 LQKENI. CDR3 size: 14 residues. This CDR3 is CASSPGGRRGEQFF. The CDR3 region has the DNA TGTGCCAGCTCCCCGGGTGGGAGGCGTGGCGAGCAGTTCTTC. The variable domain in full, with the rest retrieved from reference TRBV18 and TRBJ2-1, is NAGVMQNPRHLVRRRGQEARLRCSPMKGHSHVYWYRQLPEEGLKFMVYLQKENIIDESGMPKERFSAEFPKEGPSILRIQQVVRGDSAAYFCASSPGGRRGEQFFGPGTRLTVL.

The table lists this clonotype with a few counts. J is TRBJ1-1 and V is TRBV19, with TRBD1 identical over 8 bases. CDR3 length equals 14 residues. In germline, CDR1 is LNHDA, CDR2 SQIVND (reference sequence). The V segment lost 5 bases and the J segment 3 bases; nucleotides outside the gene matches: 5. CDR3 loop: CASSDQGADTEAFF. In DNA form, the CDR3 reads TGTGCCAGTAGTGATCAGGGGGCGGACACTGAAGCTTTCTTT. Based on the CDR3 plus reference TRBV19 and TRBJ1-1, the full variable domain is DGGITQSPKYLFRKEGQNVTLSCEQNLNHDAMYWYRQDPGQGLRLIYYSQIVNDFQKGDIAEGYSVSREKKESFPLTVTSAQKNPTAFYLCASSDQGADTEAFFGQGTRLTVV.

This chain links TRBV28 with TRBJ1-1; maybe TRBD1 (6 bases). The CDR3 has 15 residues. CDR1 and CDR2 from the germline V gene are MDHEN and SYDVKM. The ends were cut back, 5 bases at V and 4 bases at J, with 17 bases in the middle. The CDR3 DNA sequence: TGTGCCAGCAGTCCCGGTTCTGGCAGGGGCACTGAAGCTTTCTTT. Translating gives CASSPGSGRGTEAFF. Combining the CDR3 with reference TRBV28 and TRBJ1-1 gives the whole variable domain DVKVTQSSRYLVKRTGEKVFLECVQDMDHENMFWYRQDPGLGLRLIYFSYDVKMKEKGDIPEGYSVSREKKERFSLILESASTNQTSMYLCASSPGSGRGTEAFFGQGTRLTVV.